The rows below give T cell receptor beta chains drawn from one sample of a study of blood T cell repertoires in COVID-19. Clones were read by immunoSEQ multiplex PCR, and TCRdb kept only the in-frame ones, dropping some. The repertoire holds roughly 380,000 clones, with approximately 89% as singletons. The sample comprised peripheral blood. The receptor source for this set is an older woman with COVID-19, enrolled during active disease. Each CDR3 is given with its conserved first and last residue. The D gene is left open where the match is weak. Rows may omit the clone size; those that give it use once, few, many or a size class.

D	V	J	size	CDR3	DNA
TRBD1	TRBV5-1	TRBJ1-1	-	CASSPGQGTEAFF	TGCGCCAGCAGCCCTGGACAGGGGACTGAAGCTTTCTTT
-	TRBV11-2	TRBJ2-2	-	CASSSPPGTQGRGTGELFF	TGTGCCAGCAGCTCCCCGCCCGGGACTCAAGGGCGCGGCACCGGGGAGCTGTTTTTT
-	TRBV3-1/TRBV3-2	TRBJ1-1	-	CASSPYPGAPNTEAFF	TGTGCCAGCAGCCCCTATCCGGGAGCCCCGAACACTGAAGCTTTCTTT
-	TRBV6-5	TRBJ1-1	-	CASTYGDTEAFF	TGTGCCAGCACCTACGGGGACACTGAAGCTTTCTTT
-	TRBV2	TRBJ2-1	-	CASSPQRRGHNEQFF	TGTGCCAGCAGTCCACAGCGGAGGGGCCACAATGAGCAGTTCTTC
TRBD1	TRBV5-6	TRBJ1-1	-	CASSLVGQGLMNTEAFF	TGTGCCAGCAGCTTGGTCGGACAGGGGCTGATGAACACTGAAGCTTTCTTT
-	TRBV28	TRBJ2-7	-	CASSMGGGYEQYF	TGTGCCAGCAGTATGGGGGGAGGTTACGAGCAGTACTTC
-	TRBV3-1/TRBV3-2	TRBJ2-3	-	CASSPLGAMLFSTDTQYF	TGTGCCAGCAGCCCCCTAGGGGCCATGCTGTTCTCCACAGATACGCAGTATTTT
TRBD1	TRBV7-2	TRBJ2-7	-	CASSFHRGNEQYF	TGTGCCAGCAGCTTTCACAGGGGGAACGAGCAGTACTTC
-	TRBV11-1	TRBJ2-1	-	CASSLPPGAEQFF	TGTGCCAGCAGCTTACCCCCAGGGGCTGAGCAGTTCTTC
-	TRBV18	TRBJ1-1	-	CASSETRGAGNTEAFF	TGTGCCAGCTCCGAAACAAGGGGCGCAGGGAACACTGAAGCTTTCTTT
-	TRBV5-1	TRBJ1-1	-	CASSLVGGVNTEAFF	TGCGCCAGCAGCTTGGTGGGCGGGGTGAACACTGAAGCTTTCTTT
-	TRBV5-1	TRBJ2-5	-	CASSLVGGAQETQYF	TGCGCCAGCAGCCTTGTTGGGGGCGCCCAAGAGACCCAGTACTTC
TRBD2	TRBV5-4	TRBJ2-3	few	CASSLAGGRRDTQYF	TGTGCCAGCAGCCTAGCGGGGGGGCGAAGAGATACGCAGTATTTT
-	TRBV29-1	TRBJ1-2	few	CSADPGGGYTF	TGCAGCGCGGACCCTGGAGGTGGCTACACCTTC
TRBD2	TRBV27	TRBJ2-4	-	CASSSGLAGVAKNIQYF	TGTGCCAGCAGTAGCGGACTAGCGGGTGTAGCCAAAAACATTCAGTACTTC
-	TRBV19	TRBJ1-1	-	CASSKPGIVNTEAFF	TGTGCCAGTAGTAAACCAGGGATCGTGAACACTGAAGCTTTCTTT
TRBD1	TRBV5-1	TRBJ1-6	few	CASSSLGQGFSYNSPLHF	TGCGCCAGCAGCTCTTTGGGACAGGGTTTCTCCTATAATTCACCCCTCCACTTT
-	TRBV2	TRBJ2-6	-	CASSDSSGANVLTF	TGTGCCAGCAGTGACAGCTCTGGGGCCAACGTCCTGACTTTC
-	TRBV11-2	TRBJ2-3	-	CASSPYGTPGDTQYF	TGTGCCAGCAGCCCCTACGGGACACCGGGAGATACGCAGTATTTT
-	TRBV3-1/TRBV3-2	TRBJ2-1	-	CASSLKTGAHSYNEQFF	TGTGCCAGCAGCCTTAAGACAGGCGCCCACTCCTACAATGAGCAGTTCTTC
-	TRBV7-2	TRBJ2-5	-	CASSLGGHLQETQYF	TGTGCCAGCAGCTTAGGGGGACACCTTCAAGAGACCCAGTACTTC
TRBD1	TRBV5-4	TRBJ1-3	once	CASSRTGSGNTIYF	TGTGCCAGCAGCCGGACAGGGTCTGGAAACACCATATATTTT
TRBD1	TRBV7-7	TRBJ1-2	-	CASSPYPRGQRSYGYTF	TGTGCCAGCAGCCCCTACCCCCGGGGACAGAGATCCTATGGCTACACCTTC
-	TRBV12-3/TRBV12-4	TRBJ2-2	-	CASSPGLAGELFF	TGTGCCAGCAGTCCAGGGTTGGCCGGGGAGCTGTTTTTT
TRBD1	TRBV5-8	TRBJ1-5	-	CASSFDRGQIQPQHF	TGTGCCAGCAGCTTCGACAGGGGGCAGATTCAGCCCCAGCATTTT
-	TRBV3-1/TRBV3-2	TRBJ2-7	-	CASVGGLAHEQYF	TGTGCCTCCGTGGGGGGACTTGCCCACGAGCAGTACTTC
TRBD1	TRBV27	TRBJ2-2	-	CASRQDRVRTGELFF	TGTGCCAGCAGGCAGGACAGGGTGCGCACCGGGGAGCTGTTTTTT
TRBD1	TRBV6-5	TRBJ1-3	-	CASSYQPGTGRNTIYF	TGTGCCAGCAGTTATCAACCCGGGACAGGGCGGAACACCATATATTTT
TRBD1	TRBV6-5	TRBJ1-6	-	CASSSTGGNWSPLHF	TGTGCCAGCAGTTCTACAGGGGGAAATTGGTCACCCCTCCACTTT
-	TRBV5-1	TRBJ2-3	-	CASTLGTSPSTDTQYF	TGCGCCAGCACCCTAGGGACTTCCCCTAGCACAGATACGCAGTATTTT
-	TRBV7-9	TRBJ2-1	-	CASSSQRSGTYNEQFF	TGTGCCAGCAGCTCACAGCGGTCAGGGACTTACAATGAGCAGTTCTTC
TRBD1	TRBV19	TRBJ1-1	-	CASSPKQGAGTEAFF	TGTGCCAGTAGTCCAAAACAGGGGGCAGGCACTGAAGCTTTCTTT
TRBD1	TRBV29-1	TRBJ1-2	-	CSVASAGGGYTF	TGCAGCGTAGCATCCGCAGGGGGTGGCTACACCTTC
-	TRBV10-1	TRBJ1-1	-	CASKEGGNTEAFF	TGCGCCAGCAAGGAAGGGGGGAACACTGAAGCTTTCTTT
-	TRBV5-6	TRBJ2-3	once	CASIGSRGAYTDTQYF	TGTGCCAGCATCGGGTCACGGGGGGCCTACACAGATACGCAGTATTTT
-	TRBV6-5	TRBJ1-6	-	CASSYSTRGNSPLHF	TGTGCCAGCAGTTACTCGACCCGGGGGAATTCACCCCTCCACTTT
-	TRBV30	TRBJ2-6	-	CACARDSSGANVLTF	TGTGCCTGTGCACGCGACTCCTCTGGGGCCAACGTCCTGACTTTC
-	TRBV5-4	TRBJ2-7	-	CASSLAGTYEQYF	TGTGCCAGCAGCTTGGCGGGAACCTACGAGCAGTACTTC
-	TRBV7-3	TRBJ2-3	-	CASRPSRATDTQYF	TGTGCCAGCAGGCCCTCCAGGGCCACAGATACGCAGTATTTT
TRBD1	TRBV11-3	TRBJ1-1	once	CASSRRGRGRETEAFF	TGTGCCAGCAGCCGAAGGGGAAGGGGGCGCGAGACTGAAGCTTTCTTT
TRBD2	TRBV10-1	TRBJ2-3	-	CASSESTSGSTDTQYF	TGCGCCAGCAGTGAATCGACTAGCGGGTCCACAGATACGCAGTATTTT
-	TRBV18	TRBJ1-3	-	CASSPGPHSGNTIYF	TGTGCCAGCTCACCAGGGCCCCACTCTGGAAACACCATATATTTT
-	TRBV10-3	TRBJ2-5	once	CAISSTEQETQYF	TGTGCCATCAGTTCGACAGAGCAAGAGACCCAGTACTTC
TRBD1	TRBV5-1	TRBJ1-2	-	CASSLGRQGEPNYGYTF	TGCGCCAGCAGCTTGGGGAGACAGGGCGAGCCTAACTATGGCTACACCTTC